This T cell receptor beta chain was profiled in a study of CD8+ T cells in alopecia areata. A FACSAria was used to sort CD4+ and CD8+ T cells. These cells came from PBMCs. Extraction of RNA preceded its reverse transcription into cDNA, which served as the sequencing template. This table comes from immunoSEQ multiplex PCR, and its TCRdb copy is limited to in-frame clones, with some not included. The sample has about 200,000 clones; about 61% are singletons. This clone came up a few times. Its specificity is unknown. CDR3 length: 15 residues. Germline CDR1 SGHDN, CDR2 FVKESK. Unmatched junction bases numbered 6, after V lost 0 bases and J lost 5 bases. Study-wide results and limits: Affected scalp, especially in alopecia totalis/universalis, had a higher clonality than normal scalp did.

The specimen was CD8+ T cells sorted from blood. The sequence was collected from a human donor in good health. The rearrangement links TRBV14 to TRBJ2-7, with 8 nucleotides matching TRBD2. The CDR3: CASSQDIGGADEQYF. CDR3 bases: TGTGCCAGCAGCCAAGATATCGGGGGGGCCGACGAGCAGTACTTC.